The entry below describes one TCR beta chain. Its cognate antigen is unknown. Trimming took off 5 bases at V and 8 bases at J, with 9 bases between the two ends. The CDR3 consists of 11 residues. Germline assignment: CDR1 MDHEN and CDR2 SYDVKM. Study-level results: The larger cohort examined one V-J beta rearrangement, not whole repertoires. Greatest tumor Treg TCR overlap was with tumor naive CD4+ cells.

Using its own MiXCR run on the 5' RACE reads, TCRdb lists one record per CDR3 protein. The sample has 45,000 to 60,000 distinct CDR3 sequences, about 24% seen once; the top ten hold roughly 3.1%. The source material was tumor-infiltrating naive CD4+ T cells sorted from the breast tumor. Subset reported: naive CD4+ T cells, CD4+CD45RA+CD25-. This TCR was recovered from a female donor with breast cancer. This chain joins TRBV28 and TRBJ1-1; D gene unclear. CDR3 in amino acids: CASSTIQEAFF. The DNA for the CDR3 is TGTGCCAGCAGTACAATACAGGAAGCTTTCTTT.